These T cell receptor beta chains were read from a single sample in a study of OX40 agonist ivuxolimab in advanced cancers. Clones were read by immunoSEQ multiplex PCR, and TCRdb kept only the in-frame ones, dropping some. The table lists about 46,000 clones, around 85% of them singletons, with about 50% in the top ten. The sequencing here drew on CD4+ or CD8+ T cells sorted from blood, taken in a trial of the OX40 agonist ivuxolimab. These receptors were obtained from an adult with an advanced solid tumor such as melanoma, head and neck, liver or kidney cancer. CDR3s include the opening cysteine and the closing phenylalanine or tryptophan. The order of the fields is CDR3 protein, V gene, clone size, D gene. The D gene is left open where the match is weak. Size is omitted from some rows. Given values are once, few, many or a class for expanded clones.

CDR3: CASSLTSNEGTDTQYF
V: TRBV4-1
size: .
D: .

CDR3: CASSQAESYEQFF
V: TRBV4-3
size: .
D: .

CDR3: CASSLRGTRHTDTQYF
V: TRBV5-6
size: .
D: .

CDR3: CSVGEVSNEQFF
V: TRBV29-1
size: .
D: .

CDR3: CATTTGDNYGYTF
V: TRBV14
size: .
D: TRBD1

CDR3: CASSRQGYEQYF
V: TRBV5-1
size: .
D: TRBD1

CDR3: CASSFGQVQETQYF
V: TRBV5-6
size: .
D: TRBD1

CDR3: CASTGQGFSEAFF
V: TRBV6-6
size: .
D: TRBD1

CDR3: CASSPQRQGAPSGANVLTF
V: TRBV18
size: .
D: TRBD1

CDR3: CASSISWQADEQYF
V: TRBV7-3
size: few
D: .

CDR3: CASNDRVDQPQHF
V: TRBV19
size: few
D: TRBD1

CDR3: CASSLGLSSTDTQYF
V: TRBV5-6
size: .
D: .

CDR3: CASSVSLTSGSTARAVYF
V: TRBV9
size: .
D: TRBD2

CDR3: CASSPPRDHEQYF
V: TRBV7-8
size: .
D: .

CDR3: CASRLRPGSGELFF
V: TRBV6-5
size: .
D: .

CDR3: CASSRAGTDTQYF
V: TRBV7-9
size: .
D: .

CDR3: CSVVSTFLNTEAFF
V: TRBV29-1
size: .
D: .

CDR3: CASSISDSGNTIYF
V: TRBV19
size: .
D: .

CDR3: CASSLGFRDGNTIYF
V: TRBV7-9
size: .
D: .

CDR3: CASSLVGTSLNEQYF
V: TRBV7-2
size: once
D: TRBD2

CDR3: CASSSSPTGGSYEQYF
V: TRBV7-9
size: .
D: TRBD1

CDR3: CASRTSGGADSTGELFF
V: TRBV19
size: .
D: TRBD2

CDR3: CASEDWGAAEAFF
V: TRBV19
size: .
D: .

CDR3: CASTRDSQETQYF
V: TRBV7-2
size: .
D: TRBD1

CDR3: CASSEAGAETQYF
V: TRBV10-1
size: .
D: .

CDR3: CASSSWTGYEQYF
V: TRBV5-5
size: .
D: TRBD1

CDR3: CASRTATDTQYF
V: TRBV28
size: .
D: .

CDR3: CASSLASGGYYEQYF
V: TRBV5-4
size: .
D: TRBD2

CDR3: CAISEPWTGDETQYF
V: TRBV10-3
size: .
D: TRBD1

CDR3: CASDTGIYGYTF
V: TRBV28
size: .
D: .

CDR3: CASTLPGTNYGYTF
V: TRBV6-6
size: .
D: .

CDR3: CAISGTSGDMYEQYF
V: TRBV10-3
size: .
D: TRBD2

CDR3: CASSKTSGPDTQYF
V: TRBV5-8
size: once
D: .

CDR3: CASSPYRGGNQPQHF
V: TRBV6-5
size: .
D: TRBD1

CDR3: CASSLSMISYEQYF
V: TRBV27
size: .
D: .

CDR3: CASPLSHFNNEQFF
V: TRBV27
size: .
D: .

CDR3: CATKLEDTANYGYTF
V: TRBV28
size: .
D: .

CDR3: CAIQGQGGEKLFF
V: TRBV10-3
size: .
D: TRBD1